The rows below give T cell receptor beta chains drawn from one sample of a study of lymphopenia after photon versus proton radiotherapy. The table came from immunoSEQ multiplex PCR; TCRdb's copy has only in-frame clones and leaves some out. Found here are 40,000 to 45,000 clones, about 85% of them singletons; the top ten hold 20% to 25%. Sequenced here: peripheral blood, sampled from a patient treated with proton-based radiotherapy. Receptor source: a woman between 70 and 85 years old with pancreatic cancer. Each CDR3 is given with its conserved first and last residue. A D gene is named only where the DNA matches it firmly. Expanded clones are given a class, and other clones once, few, many or no size at all.

CDR3nt: TGTGCCAGTAGTTCCCGGACCCAGACCGGTGGAAACACCATATATTTT
CDR3aa: CASSSRTQTGGNTIYF
d_gene: -
abundance: -
v_gene: TRBV19
j_gene: TRBJ1-3

CDR3nt: TGCAGCGTTGCGGGCGATACGCAGTATTTT
CDR3aa: CSVAGDTQYF
d_gene: -
abundance: -
v_gene: TRBV29-1
j_gene: TRBJ2-3

CDR3nt: TGTGCCACCGGCGGGGACTATAATTCACCCCTCCACTTT
CDR3aa: CATGGDYNSPLHF
d_gene: -
abundance: -
v_gene: TRBV15
j_gene: TRBJ1-6

CDR3nt: TGTGCCAGCAGTCGGAGCAAGGGACTCCAGGGGACAGATACGCAGTATTTT
CDR3aa: CASSRSKGLQGTDTQYF
d_gene: -
abundance: -
v_gene: TRBV27
j_gene: TRBJ2-3

CDR3nt: TGTGCCAGCAGCTTTCTGGAGTATGGCTACACCTTC
CDR3aa: CASSFLEYGYTF
d_gene: -
abundance: -
v_gene: TRBV13
j_gene: TRBJ1-2

CDR3nt: TGCGCCAGCAGCCTCAGGGGGCTCGATGAAAAACTGTTTTTT
CDR3aa: CASSLRGLDEKLFF
d_gene: TRBD1
abundance: once
v_gene: TRBV4-1
j_gene: TRBJ1-4

CDR3nt: TGCGCCAGCAGCTTAATCCCCGGGACAGGTGGGAATGAGCAGTTCTTC
CDR3aa: CASSLIPGTGGNEQFF
d_gene: TRBD1
abundance: -
v_gene: TRBV5-1
j_gene: TRBJ2-1

CDR3nt: TGCGCCAGCAGCGCTCTAGCGGGGAGCTCCTACGAGCAGTACTTC
CDR3aa: CASSALAGSSYEQYF
d_gene: TRBD2
abundance: -
v_gene: TRBV5-1
j_gene: TRBJ2-7

CDR3nt: TGTGCCAGCACAGCTAGCGGAAACACCGGGGAGCTGTTTTTT
CDR3aa: CASTASGNTGELFF
d_gene: TRBD2
abundance: -
v_gene: TRBV28
j_gene: TRBJ2-2

CDR3nt: TGCGCCAGCAGCCCTCAAATTGCCAGGGGGCGAGGTGGGGCCAACGTCCTGACTTTC
CDR3aa: CASSPQIARGRGGANVLTF
d_gene: TRBD1
abundance: -
v_gene: TRBV4-3
j_gene: TRBJ2-6

CDR3nt: TGCAGCGTGCGAGCCGTGGTGGGGGGGGCTTCAGATACGCAGTATTTT
CDR3aa: CSVRAVVGGASDTQYF
d_gene: -
abundance: -
v_gene: TRBV29-1
j_gene: TRBJ2-3

CDR3nt: TGTGCCAGCAGCTTGGTCCGGGACGCCCAAAGCTCCTATAATTCACCCCTCCACTTT
CDR3aa: CASSLVRDAQSSYNSPLHF
d_gene: -
abundance: -
v_gene: TRBV5-8
j_gene: TRBJ1-6

CDR3nt: TGTGCCAGCAGTTTACTTATGGCAGGGCCTTATAATTCACCCCTCCACTTT
CDR3aa: CASSLLMAGPYNSPLHF
d_gene: -
abundance: once
v_gene: TRBV27
j_gene: TRBJ1-6

CDR3nt: TGTGCCAGCAGCCGAGGGGCAGAGTCCTACAATGAGCAGTTCTTC
CDR3aa: CASSRGAESYNEQFF
d_gene: -
abundance: -
v_gene: TRBV7-8
j_gene: TRBJ2-1

CDR3nt: TGTGCCAGCAGCTTAAGCGCGGGAGGCCTATACAATGAGCAGTTCTTC
CDR3aa: CASSLSAGGLYNEQFF
d_gene: TRBD2
abundance: -
v_gene: TRBV11-2
j_gene: TRBJ2-1

CDR3nt: TGTGCCAGCAAGGGTAGCGGGAGTGGCCATGAGCAGTTCTTC
CDR3aa: CASKGSGSGHEQFF
d_gene: TRBD2
abundance: medium-sized
v_gene: TRBV2
j_gene: TRBJ2-1

CDR3nt: TGTGCCAGCACCCGAACCCCGAGCTCCTACAATGAGCAGTTCTTC
CDR3aa: CASTRTPSSYNEQFF
d_gene: -
abundance: -
v_gene: TRBV2
j_gene: TRBJ2-1

CDR3nt: TGTGCCAGCAGCTTTGTGGGACAGGGGGCCCACGAGCAGTACTTC
CDR3aa: CASSFVGQGAHEQYF
d_gene: TRBD1
abundance: -
v_gene: TRBV5-6
j_gene: TRBJ2-7

CDR3nt: TGTGCCAGCAGTGGTCCCAGACGAGGGACCTCAGATACGCAGTATTTT
CDR3aa: CASSGPRRGTSDTQYF
d_gene: -
abundance: few
v_gene: TRBV28
j_gene: TRBJ2-3

CDR3nt: TGTGCCAGCAGCGTGGAAGCGACAGAAATAACATATGGCTACACCTTC
CDR3aa: CASSVEATEITYGYTF
d_gene: -
abundance: once
v_gene: TRBV9
j_gene: TRBJ1-2

CDR3nt: TGTGCCAGCAGCTTAGATACAGCTAACTATGGCTACACCTTC
CDR3aa: CASSLDTANYGYTF
d_gene: -
abundance: -
v_gene: TRBV11-2
j_gene: TRBJ1-2

CDR3nt: TGTGCCAGCAGCTCTCGACAGGCCTTGGATGAGCAGTTCTTC
CDR3aa: CASSSRQALDEQFF
d_gene: -
abundance: -
v_gene: TRBV5-5
j_gene: TRBJ2-1

CDR3nt: TGTGCCAGCAGTTTCGGGACTAGCGGGATGGGGGCCAAAAACATTCAGTACTTC
CDR3aa: CASSFGTSGMGAKNIQYF
d_gene: TRBD2
abundance: -
v_gene: TRBV27
j_gene: TRBJ2-4

CDR3nt: TGTGCCAGCAGCGGGACAGGGGGCCGGAATGAGCAGTTCTTC
CDR3aa: CASSGTGGRNEQFF
d_gene: -
abundance: -
v_gene: TRBV21-1
j_gene: TRBJ2-1

CDR3nt: TGTGCCAGCAGTTCTACGCGCCAGGGACGGCCGACTTATGGCTACACCTTC
CDR3aa: CASSSTRQGRPTYGYTF
d_gene: -
abundance: -
v_gene: TRBV28
j_gene: TRBJ1-2

CDR3nt: TGTGCCAGCAGTCCCGGAGGGGGGGGACTTCAGCCCCAGCATTTT
CDR3aa: CASSPGGGGLQPQHF
d_gene: -
abundance: -
v_gene: TRBV6-5
j_gene: TRBJ1-5

CDR3nt: TGTGCCAGCAGCTCTTACTCGTCACCATTCAACAATGAGCAGTTCTTC
CDR3aa: CASSSYSSPFNNEQFF
d_gene: -
abundance: -
v_gene: TRBV21-1
j_gene: TRBJ2-1

CDR3nt: TGTGCCAGCAGTGACCGACAGGGCACTTTAGCCAAAAACATTCAGTACTTC
CDR3aa: CASSDRQGTLAKNIQYF
d_gene: TRBD1
abundance: -
v_gene: TRBV2
j_gene: TRBJ2-4

CDR3nt: TGTGCCAGCAGCTTCGCTACGGGACAGGGATTATATGGCTACACCTTC
CDR3aa: CASSFATGQGLYGYTF
d_gene: TRBD1
abundance: -
v_gene: TRBV7-9
j_gene: TRBJ1-2

CDR3nt: TGCGCCAGCAGCCAACCACAGGGGAGCGCGAACACCGGGGAGCTGTTTTTT
CDR3aa: CASSQPQGSANTGELFF
d_gene: TRBD1
abundance: -
v_gene: TRBV4-1
j_gene: TRBJ2-2

CDR3nt: TGTGCCGACAGGGGTAAAGGTGAAGCTTTCTTT
CDR3aa: CADRGKGEAFF
d_gene: TRBD1
abundance: -
v_gene: TRBV6-1
j_gene: TRBJ1-1

CDR3nt: TGTGCCAGTAGTCCCCGGACTAGCGGGACCGGGGAGCTGTTTTTT
CDR3aa: CASSPRTSGTGELFF
d_gene: TRBD2
abundance: few
v_gene: TRBV19
j_gene: TRBJ2-2

CDR3nt: TGTGCCAGCAGGGGCATATCAGGGACAGGCTCCTACGAGCAGTACTTC
CDR3aa: CASRGISGTGSYEQYF
d_gene: TRBD1
abundance: -
v_gene: TRBV25-1
j_gene: TRBJ2-7

CDR3nt: TGCGCCAGCAGCTTACATGGGACTAGCGGCGAGACCCAGTACTTC
CDR3aa: CASSLHGTSGETQYF
d_gene: TRBD2
abundance: -
v_gene: TRBV5-1
j_gene: TRBJ2-5

CDR3nt: TGCGCCAGCAGCCAAGAACTAGGGACATACTCCGAGCAGTACTTC
CDR3aa: CASSQELGTYSEQYF
d_gene: -
abundance: -
v_gene: TRBV4-3
j_gene: TRBJ2-7

CDR3nt: TGTGCCTGGAGTCCACTGGATCCGGGACTGAACACTGAAGCTTTCTTT
CDR3aa: CAWSPLDPGLNTEAFF
d_gene: -
abundance: once
v_gene: TRBV30
j_gene: TRBJ1-1

CDR3nt: TGTGCCAGCAGTTTAGTAGGTTCACCCCTCCACTTT
CDR3aa: CASSLVGSPLHF
d_gene: -
abundance: -
v_gene: TRBV27
j_gene: TRBJ1-6

CDR3nt: TGTGCCAGCAGTATAATAACAGGGGCTCAGCCCCAGCATTTT
CDR3aa: CASSIITGAQPQHF
d_gene: TRBD1
abundance: -
v_gene: TRBV28
j_gene: TRBJ1-5

CDR3nt: TGTGCCAGCAGCGACAGGGGGAGGAGTGCCGGGGAGCTGTTTTTT
CDR3aa: CASSDRGRSAGELFF
d_gene: TRBD1
abundance: -
v_gene: TRBV6-1
j_gene: TRBJ2-2

CDR3nt: TGTGCCAGCAGTTTGGTTTACGATCAGCCCCAGCATTTT
CDR3aa: CASSLVYDQPQHF
d_gene: -
abundance: -
v_gene: TRBV27
j_gene: TRBJ1-5

CDR3nt: TGTGCCAGCAGCGTAGAGGGACAGGGTAACTATGGCTACACCTTC
CDR3aa: CASSVEGQGNYGYTF
d_gene: TRBD1
abundance: -
v_gene: TRBV9
j_gene: TRBJ1-2

CDR3nt: TGTGCCTGGAGTGGGGCAAATGAGCAGTTCTTC
CDR3aa: CAWSGANEQFF
d_gene: -
abundance: -
v_gene: TRBV30
j_gene: TRBJ2-1

CDR3nt: TGTGCCAGCAGCATTGGTAGGAACCAAGAGACCCAGTACTTC
CDR3aa: CASSIGRNQETQYF
d_gene: -
abundance: -
v_gene: TRBV5-6
j_gene: TRBJ2-5

CDR3nt: TGCGCCAGCACCTCAGACAGGGGGCAAATGGGAGCTTTCTTT
CDR3aa: CASTSDRGQMGAFF
d_gene: TRBD1
abundance: many
v_gene: TRBV4-1
j_gene: TRBJ1-1

CDR3nt: TGTGCCAGCAGTCTAGCGGGAGTCCCAGAGACCCAGTACTTC
CDR3aa: CASSLAGVPETQYF
d_gene: TRBD2
abundance: -
v_gene: TRBV5-4
j_gene: TRBJ2-5

CDR3nt: TGTGCCTGGAGTGTACCTAGGCAGGACATCAATCAGCCCCAGCATTTT
CDR3aa: CAWSVPRQDINQPQHF
d_gene: -
abundance: once
v_gene: TRBV30
j_gene: TRBJ1-5

CDR3nt: TGTGCCAGTAGGTCCGGAGTTCGGCCTAATGAAAAACTGTTTTTT
CDR3aa: CASRSGVRPNEKLFF
d_gene: -
abundance: -
v_gene: TRBV19
j_gene: TRBJ1-4

CDR3nt: TGTGCCAGCAGCTTAAGCGCCAGGCCTTCGAACACCGGGGAGCTGTTTTTT
CDR3aa: CASSLSARPSNTGELFF
d_gene: -
abundance: once
v_gene: TRBV7-3
j_gene: TRBJ2-2

CDR3nt: TGTGCCAGCAGCAAGGGACTAGTATTTGGTAATGAGCAGTTCTTC
CDR3aa: CASSKGLVFGNEQFF
d_gene: TRBD2
abundance: -
v_gene: TRBV11-2
j_gene: TRBJ2-1

CDR3nt: TGTGCCAGCTCACCCCCACAGGGGGCAAATTCACCCCTCCACTTT
CDR3aa: CASSPPQGANSPLHF
d_gene: TRBD1
abundance: -
v_gene: TRBV18
j_gene: TRBJ1-6

CDR3nt: TGTGCCAGCACGAGCCTTGGTGGAAATGAAAAACTGTTTTTT
CDR3aa: CASTSLGGNEKLFF
d_gene: -
abundance: once
v_gene: TRBV28
j_gene: TRBJ1-4

CDR3nt: TGTGCCAGCAGCAAAGAAGGGAAACAGATCGCAACTAATGAAAAACTGTTTTTT
CDR3aa: CASSKEGKQIATNEKLFF
d_gene: -
abundance: few
v_gene: TRBV21-1
j_gene: TRBJ1-4

CDR3nt: TGTGCCAGCAGCTTAGAAGCGGCGACCAGCAATCAGCCCCAGCATTTT
CDR3aa: CASSLEAATSNQPQHF
d_gene: -
abundance: once
v_gene: TRBV7-2
j_gene: TRBJ1-5

CDR3nt: TGTGCCAGCAGCCGCGGACTCAACACCGGGGAGCTGTTTTTT
CDR3aa: CASSRGLNTGELFF
d_gene: -
abundance: -
v_gene: TRBV7-2
j_gene: TRBJ2-2

CDR3nt: TGTGCCAAACCAGGTGGGTACCCCAATGAGCAGTTCTTC
CDR3aa: CAKPGGYPNEQFF
d_gene: -
abundance: -
v_gene: TRBV6-1
j_gene: TRBJ2-1

CDR3nt: TGTGCCAGCAGCTTAGGACCTGAAGCTTTCTTT
CDR3aa: CASSLGPEAFF
d_gene: -
abundance: -
v_gene: TRBV11-2
j_gene: TRBJ1-1

CDR3nt: TGCGCCAGCAGCTTGGGGTTGTGGTCAGAAGAGACCCAGTACTTC
CDR3aa: CASSLGLWSEETQYF
d_gene: -
abundance: -
v_gene: TRBV5-1
j_gene: TRBJ2-5

CDR3nt: TGTGCCAGCAGTGTGGACAGGACTCGCAATGAGCAGTTCTTC
CDR3aa: CASSVDRTRNEQFF
d_gene: TRBD1
abundance: once
v_gene: TRBV27
j_gene: TRBJ2-1

CDR3nt: TGTGCCAGTAGTATAGTGGCGGACAGGGCTGGAAACACCATATATTTT
CDR3aa: CASSIVADRAGNTIYF
d_gene: TRBD1
abundance: -
v_gene: TRBV19
j_gene: TRBJ1-3